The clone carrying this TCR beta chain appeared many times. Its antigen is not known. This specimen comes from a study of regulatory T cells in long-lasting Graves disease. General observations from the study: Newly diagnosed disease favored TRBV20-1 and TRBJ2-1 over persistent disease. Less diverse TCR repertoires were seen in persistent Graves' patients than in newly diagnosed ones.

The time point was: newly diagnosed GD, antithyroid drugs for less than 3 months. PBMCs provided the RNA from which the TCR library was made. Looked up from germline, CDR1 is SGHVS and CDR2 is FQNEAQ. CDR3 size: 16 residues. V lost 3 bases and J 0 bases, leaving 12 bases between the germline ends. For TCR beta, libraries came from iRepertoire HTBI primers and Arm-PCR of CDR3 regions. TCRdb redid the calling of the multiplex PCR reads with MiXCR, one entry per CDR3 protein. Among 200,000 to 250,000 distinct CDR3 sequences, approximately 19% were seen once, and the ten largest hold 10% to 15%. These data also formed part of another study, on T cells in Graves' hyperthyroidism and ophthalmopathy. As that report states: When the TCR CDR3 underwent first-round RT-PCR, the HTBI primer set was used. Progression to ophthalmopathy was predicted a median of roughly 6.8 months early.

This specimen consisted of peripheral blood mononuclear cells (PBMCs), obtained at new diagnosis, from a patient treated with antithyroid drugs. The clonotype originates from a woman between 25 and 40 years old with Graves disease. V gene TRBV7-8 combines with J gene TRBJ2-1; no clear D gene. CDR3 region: CASSLRTKSSYNEQFF. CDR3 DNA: TGTGCCAGCAGCTTGCGGACGAAAAGCTCCTACAATGAGCAGTTCTTC.